The 24 T cell receptor beta chains below come from one sample, sequenced in a study of a mutant IDH1 vaccine in newly diagnosed glioma. Sample time point: week 5, during vaccination. Every vaccination contained 300 ug of the mutant IDH1 20-mer peptide and was paired with topical imiquimod. These receptors have no known antigen. The table came from immunoSEQ multiplex PCR; TCRdb's copy has only in-frame clones and leaves some out. This sample has 75,000 to 80,000 clones; 91% occur once, and the top ten carry under 0.7%. The specimen was PBMCs, collected from a glioma patient whose treatment included an IDH1 peptide vaccine. Receptor source: a woman in her 50s with glioma.

V usage is TRBV7-8 and J usage is TRBJ2-7; TRBD2 agrees at 13 bases. V dropped 2 bases and J dropped 4; count of bases not matched to a gene: 2. CDR3 size: 15 residues. Germline V gene lookup returns CDR1 SGHVS and CDR2 FQNEAQ. DNA of the CDR3: TGTGCCAGCAGCTTAACTAGCGGGAGGGCGTACGAGCAGTACTTC. It specifies CASSLTSGRAYEQYF.

To note about this clone: Different DNA sequences within this sample yield the same CDR3. This sequence joins TRBV7-9 and TRBJ2-5; TRBD2 is a possible D gene (6 bases). The ends were cut back, 1 base at V and 5 bases at J, with 8 bases in the middle. CDR3 size: 13 residues. Germline assignment: CDR1 SEHNR and CDR2 FQNEAQ (reference sequence). For the CDR3, the DNA is TGTGCCAGCAGCTTAGTCGGGGGTGAGACCCAGTACTTC. It yields the protein CASSLVGGETQYF.

This sequence joins TRBV6-5 and TRBJ1-1, with D uncertain. Germline CDR1 and CDR2: MNHEY and SVGAGI. The ends were cut back, 6 bases at V and 0 bases at J, with 11 bases in the middle. This CDR3 is built from 14 residues. CDR3 nucleotide sequence: TGTGCCAGCAGCCTCAGAACCATGAACACTGAAGCTTTCTTT. It is translated as CASSLRTMNTEAFF.

This clone has a single count. The chain couples TRBV10-3 to TRBJ2-7; tentatively, D is TRBD1 or TRBD2 (7 bases each). The CDR3 is made up of 13 amino acids. From germline, CDR1 is ENHRY and CDR2 SYGVKD. The V gene lost 10 bases and the J gene lost 0 bases, with 13 bases spanning the gap. The CDR3: CATAGGDSYEQYF. The CDR3 region has the DNA TGTGCCACCGCAGGGGGGGACTCCTACGAGCAGTACTTC.

This clone was detected only once. The rearrangement links TRBV5-8 to TRBJ2-7; TRBD2 matches at 8 bases. In germline, CDR1 is SGHTS, CDR2 YDEGEE. The CDR3 has 13 amino acids. V lost 4 bases, J lost 5 bases, and 5 bases stayed unmatched. Here the CDR3 reads CASSLSGGHEQYF. In DNA, the CDR3 is TGTGCCAGCAGCCTCTCGGGGGGGCACGAGCAGTACTTC.

The chain links TRBV30 to TRBJ2-5; 10 positions agree with TRBD1. The germline CDR1 and CDR2 sequences are GTSNPN and SVGIG (reference sequence). The J segment lost 7 bases and the V segment lost 0 bases, leaving 5 bases of the junction unmatched. The CDR3 contains 14 residues. CDR3 sequence (DNA): TGTGCCTGGAGTGTAGGGACAGGGGAAGGGACCCAGTACTTC. Its translation: CAWSVGTGEGTQYF.

This clone was picked up a small number of times. J is TRBJ1-1 and V is TRBV19, with 10 bases aligning to TRBD1. Germline loops: CDR1 LNHDA, CDR2 SQIVND (reference sequence). The CDR3 extends over 15 amino acids. With 5 bases clipped from V and 1 base from J, the junction kept 4 bases outside the gene matches. CDR3 amino acids: CASSPGQGSNTEAFF. The CDR3 DNA is TGTGCCAGTAGTCCGGGACAGGGGTCGAACACTGAAGCTTTCTTT.

The chain links TRBV27 to TRBJ2-1, with 7 bases matching TRBD1. V dropped 4 bases and J dropped 3; count of bases not matched to a gene: 6. Germline V gene lookup returns CDR1 MNHEY and CDR2 SMNVEV (reference sequence). This CDR3 is built from 15 residues. As DNA, the CDR3 is TGTGCCAGCAGTTCAGGACAGGTTGGCTACAATGAGCAGTTCTTC. Encoded protein: CASSSGQVGYNEQFF.

V usage is TRBV10-3 and J usage is TRBJ2-3; D might be TRBD1 (6 bases). The germline V gene encodes CDR1 ENHRY and CDR2 SYGVKD. Trimming removed 4 bases from V and 2 bases from J, with 10 bases in between. The CDR3 consists of 14 residues. CDR3 sequence reads: CAISGTDYTDTQYF. In nucleotides, the CDR3 is TGTGCCATCAGTGGGACAGATTACACAGATACGCAGTATTTT.

The chain combines TRBV5-4 with TRBJ1-4; 12 positions match TRBD1. V dropped 4 bases and J dropped 6; count of bases not matched to a gene: 16. Germline CDR1 is SGHNT and CDR2 is YYREEE (reference sequence). The CDR3 length is 19 residues. The CDR3 is CASSQTSGQGAVFYEKLFF. In nucleotides, the CDR3 is TGTGCCAGCAGCCAAACATCGGGACAGGGGGCGGTTTTTTATGAAAAACTGTTTTTT.

This clone was detected only once. The chain joins TRBV27 to TRBJ1-6; 11 nucleotides align to TRBD1. CDR3 length equals 15 residues. Unmatched junction bases numbered 4, after V lost 3 bases and J lost 9 bases. Germline lookup yields CDR1 MNHEY and CDR2 SMNVEV (reference sequence). CDR3 in amino acids: CASSFGTGGFSPLHF. CDR3 in DNA: TGTGCCAGCAGTTTCGGGACAGGGGGATTTTCACCCCTCCACTTT.

This clone was counted a single time. J is TRBJ1-1 and V is TRBV10-3; no firm D call. The ends were cut back, 0 bases at V and 2 bases at J, with 10 bases in the middle. This CDR3 is built from 15 residues. Germline V gene data show CDR1 as ENHRY and CDR2 as SYGVKD. Written as DNA, the CDR3 is TGTGCCATCAGTGAGTCCCCGGGATTAAACACTGAAGCTTTCTTT. Translation: CAISESPGLNTEAFF.

In this sample, this clone turned up a few times. This sequence joins TRBV5-1 and TRBJ2-1; TRBD2 matches 9 bases. V shed 5 bases and J 1 base; nucleotides not matched to a gene: 4. Per the germline V gene, CDR1 is SGHRS and CDR2 is YFSETQ. The CDR3 covers 15 residues. The CDR3 coding sequence is TGCGCCAGCAGAATCGGACTAGCGTCCTACAATGAGCAGTTCTTC. Its protein is CASRIGLASYNEQFF.

V usage is TRBV27 and J usage is TRBJ2-7, with D unclear. V was shortened by 8 bases and J by 3 bases, with 11 bases between the two germline ends. Germline loops: CDR1 MNHEY, CDR2 SMNVEV (reference sequence). The CDR3 runs to 12 residues. The CDR3 loop reads CASRSLHYEQYF. The CDR3 nucleotides read TGTGCCAGCCGGAGTCTCCACTACGAGCAGTACTTC.

This chain uses TRBV2 with TRBJ1-2, with D possibly matching TRBD1 (5 bases). The germline gives CDR1 SNHLY, CDR2 FYNNEI. Between the trimmed V and J ends, which lost 9 bases and 8 bases, there was a span of 19 bases. There are 13 residues in the CDR3. The CDR3 loop is CARGDQSAGGYTF. The CDR3 region has the DNA TGTGCCAGAGGGGACCAATCGGCGGGCGGCTACACCTTC. The full variable domain, completed using reference TRBV2 and TRBJ1-2, is EPEVTQTPSHQVTQMGQEVILRCVPISNHLYFYWYRQILGQKVEFLVSFYNNEISEKSEIFDDQFSVERPDGSNFTLKIRSTKLEDSAMYFCARGDQSAGGYTFGSGTRLTVV.

The chain recombines TRBV11-2 with TRBJ2-5; D is tentatively TRBD1 or TRBD2 (5 bases each). There are 14 residues in the CDR3. Germline V gene lookup returns CDR1 SGHAT and CDR2 FQNNGV. The V end was cut by 1 base, the J end by 2 bases, with 8 bases between. For the CDR3, the DNA is TGTGCCAGCAGCTTAGGGGGGATACAAGAGACCCAGTACTTC. It translates to CASSLGGIQETQYF.

The rearrangement joins TRBV4-2 to TRBJ1-5; D call uncertain. V was trimmed by 1 base and J by 3 bases, leaving 10 bases between them. Germline V gene sequence: CDR1 LGHNA, CDR2 YNFKEQ. The CDR3 is made up of 15 amino acids. The CDR3 coding sequence is TGTGCCAGCAGCCAAGCCCCAGGCGCCAATCAGCCCCAGCATTTT. It specifies CASSQAPGANQPQHF.

For the CDR3, the DNA is TGCGCCAGCAGCTTAGGGACAGGGGGCTACGAGCAGTACTTC. Translating it yields CASSLGTGGYEQYF. The chain couples TRBV5-1 to TRBJ2-7; 11 positions match TRBD1. V was pared by 2 bases and J by 3 bases, with 1 base of the junction left unmatched. Germline loops: CDR1 SGHRS, CDR2 YFSETQ. The CDR3 totals 14 residues.

This rearrangement joins TRBV29-1 to TRBJ2-2; possible D gene TRBD1, 6 bases. The germline gives CDR1 SQVTM, CDR2 ANQGSEA. The germline V and J ends were trimmed by 7 bases and 4 bases, with 19 bases remaining between them. The length of the CDR3 is 15 residues. The DNA of the CDR3 is TGCAGCGCTGAGTCCGGACTGACAGGCACCGGGGAGCTGTTTTTT. Its translation is CSAESGLTGTGELFF.

V is TRBV19 and J is TRBJ2-5; D gene ambiguous. This CDR3 is 14 amino acids long. Germline assignment: CDR1 LNHDA and CDR2 SQIVND (reference sequence). The V gene lost 5 bases and the J gene lost 5 bases, with 15 bases spanning the gap. For the CDR3, the DNA is TGTGCCAGTAGTTCAGGACCTCTCCGCGAGACCCAGTACTTC. Residues: CASSSGPLRETQYF.

The rearrangement links TRBV11-2 to TRBJ1-2, with D tentatively TRBD1 (5 bases). V gave up 4 bases and J gave up 7 bases, with 16 bases separating them. This CDR3 is built from 14 residues. CDR1 is SGHAT and CDR2 is FQNNGV in the germline V gene. The CDR3 DNA reads as TGTGCCAGCAGCTCGATCTGGGACCGGCTTGGCTACACCTTC. Protein sequence: CASSSIWDRLGYTF.

Only one count was recorded for this clone. J is TRBJ2-7 and V is TRBV21-1; the D call in the table, TRBD1, was not verified against the DNA. TRBV21-1 is designated a pseudogene. The CDR3 loop spans 15 amino acids. The CDR3 bases are TGTGCCAGCACGAGTAAGATGGACAGGGCCTACGAGCAGTACTTC. Encoded protein: CASTSKMDRAYEQYF.

This clone appeared a single time. The rearrangement uses TRBV15 and TRBJ2-1; 8 positions match TRBD2. Per germline, CDR1 LNHNV and CDR2 YYDKDF (reference sequence). The CDR3 runs to 15 residues. With 8 bases clipped from V and 4 bases from J, the junction kept 10 bases outside the gene matches. CDR3: CATVFTSGQYNEQFF. The CDR3 DNA is TGTGCCACCGTTTTTACTAGCGGACAATACAATGAGCAGTTCTTC.

This chain links TRBV6-5 with TRBJ2-7, with 10 bases lining up with TRBD2. CDR3 length: 14 residues. From germline, CDR1 is MNHEY and CDR2 SVGAGI. After removal of 6 bases from V and 2 bases from J, the junction contained 4 bases not matched to a gene. For the CDR3, the DNA is TGTGCCAGCAGCGGACTAGCGGATCCCTACGAGCAGTACTTC. This gives the protein CASSGLADPYEQYF.